The sequence of this T cell receptor (beta chain) was determined in a study of blood T cell repertoires in COVID-19. In the study overall: From T cells, B-cell-depleted T cells, or PBMCs came the material, which was cDNA or gDNA.

The CDR3 is 15 amino acids. V was clipped by 5 bases and J by 6 bases; unmatched bases: 6. Germline assignment: CDR1 MNHEY and CDR2 SMNVEV (reference sequence). Method: immunoSEQ multiplex PCR; TCRdb's copy keeps in-frame clones and lacks some. The sample holds 95,000 to 150,000 clones, around 76% seen once. The chain combines TRBV27 with TRBJ2-1; 11 bases match TRBD2. The TCR comes from a man aged 55 to 70 with acute or convalescent COVID-19. Specimen: peripheral blood. For the CDR3, the DNA is TGTGCCAGCAGTCGACCTAGCGGGAGGCGCAATGAGCAGTTCTTC. Translation: CASSRPSGRRNEQFF.